The 28 T cell receptor beta chains presented below share a single source sample, sequenced in a study of blood T cell repertoires in COVID-19. Sequenced by immunoSEQ multiplex PCR; TCRdb stores in-frame clones only, minus some. The sample carries around 26,000 clones, approximately 86% recorded once. Sequenced sample: peripheral blood. Receptors were obtained from a man aged 80 or over with active or convalescent COVID-19.

The gene calls are TRBV28 and TRBJ2-4; D remains ambiguous. This CDR3 comprises 15 residues. Trimming pared 5 bases from V and 0 bases from J, leaving 11 bases between. The germline V gene encodes CDR1 MDHEN and CDR2 SYDVKM. The CDR3 DNA follows: TGTGCCAGCAGTCCCGAAGGAGTAGCCAAAAACATTCAGTACTTC. Residues: CASSPEGVAKNIQYF.

The chain couples TRBV5-5 to TRBJ1-2; weak D call: TRBD1 (5 bases). There are 14 residues in the CDR3. The V gene lost 0 bases and the J gene lost 6 bases, with 12 bases spanning the gap. Per germline, CDR1 SGHKS and CDR2 YYEKEE (reference sequence). In DNA form, the CDR3 reads TGTGCCAGCAGCTTGGCCCCAGGGAATCATGGCTACACCTTC. Protein product: CASSLAPGNHGYTF. Looking up the rest from reference TRBV5-5 and TRBJ1-2 gives the full variable domain: DAGVTQSPTHLIKTRGQQVTLRCSPISGHKSVSWYQQVLGQGPQFIFQYYEKEERGRGNFPDRFSARQFPNYSSELNVNALLLGDSALYLCASSLAPGNHGYTFGSGTRLTVV.

The chain combines TRBV21-1 with TRBJ1-1; TRBD1 reflects the table's D call only, with no check against the DNA. TRBV21-1 is recorded as a pseudogene. The CDR3 has 14 amino acids. The CDR3 sequence is CASSLRTPNTEAFF. The CDR3 bases are TGTGCCAGCAGCCTCCGGACACCGAACACTGAAGCTTTCTTT.

The gene calls are TRBV5-1 and TRBJ2-7; 8 bases align to TRBD1. V shed 2 bases and J 6 bases; nucleotides not matched to a gene: 1. The CDR3 totals 12 residues. The germline gives CDR1 SGHRS, CDR2 YFSETQ. For the CDR3, the DNA is TGCGCCAGCAGCTTCGACAGGGGCGAGCAGTACTTC. It is translated as CASSFDRGEQYF. Filled out from reference TRBV5-1 and TRBJ2-7, the complete variable domain reads KAGVTQTPRYLIKTRGQQVTLSCSPISGHRSVSWYQQTPGQGLQFLFEYFSETQRNKGNFPGRFSGRQFSNSRSEMNVSTLELGDSALYLCASSFDRGEQYFGPGTRLTVT.

The chain is built from TRBV5-1 and TRBJ2-7; 9 bases fit TRBD2. V trimming: 0 bases; J trimming: 2 bases; junction bases outside the gene matches: 3. The CDR3 runs 15 residues. Germline V gives CDR1 SGHRS, CDR2 YFSETQ. The CDR3 spells CASSLEAGGPYEQYF. The CDR3 DNA follows: TGCGCCAGCAGCTTGGAGGCGGGAGGGCCCTACGAGCAGTACTTC.

The gene calls are TRBV20-1 and TRBJ2-7; possibly TRBD1 for D (6 bases). Trimming took off 3 bases at V and 2 bases at J, with 14 bases between the two ends. Per germline, CDR1 DFQATT and CDR2 SNEGSKA (reference sequence). The CDR3 totals 14 residues. The CDR3 DNA reads TGCAGTGCTAGTCCAGGGGCCGGAACCTACGAGCAGTACTTC. Protein: CSASPGAGTYEQYF.

This chain connects TRBV2 to TRBJ1-2, with a tentative D call TRBD1 (6 bases). CDR3 length equals 13 residues. The germline CDR1 and CDR2 sequences are SNHLY and FYNNEI. Trimming cost V 2 bases and J 8 bases, with 12 bases left between them. The CDR3 DNA sequence: TGTGCCAGCAGTGAAATTTGGGGGCAAGGCTACACCTTC. Amino acids: CASSEIWGQGYTF. Full variable domain (remainder filled in from reference TRBV2 and TRBJ1-2): EPEVTQTPSHQVTQMGQEVILRCVPISNHLYFYWYRQILGQKVEFLVSFYNNEISEKSEIFDDQFSVERPDGSNFTLKIRSTKLEDSAMYFCASSEIWGQGYTFGSGTRLTVV.

The chain employs TRBV6-5 and TRBJ2-1; the match to TRBD1 covers 10 bases. The CDR3 loop spans 15 amino acids. Germline values: CDR1 MNHEY, CDR2 SVGAGI. V was pared by 4 bases and J by 3 bases, with 3 bases of the junction left unmatched. The CDR3 region is CASSWGQGHYNEQFF. The CDR3 DNA is TGTGCCAGCAGTTGGGGACAGGGGCACTACAATGAGCAGTTCTTC.

V is TRBV14 and J is TRBJ2-7; no firm D call. Germline CDR1 reads SGHDN; CDR2 reads FVKESK. V gave up 0 bases and J gave up 6 bases, with 12 bases separating them. The CDR3 spans 14 residues. DNA for the CDR3: TGTGCCAGCAGCCAAGAGGTAGCCTCGGGCGAGCAGTACTTC. Protein sequence: CASSQEVASGEQYF.

This clone ranks as medium-sized. V usage is TRBV5-8 and J usage is TRBJ1-1; 11 nucleotides align to TRBD1. Germline CDR1 is SGHTS and CDR2 is YDEGEE. CDR3 size: 14 residues. Trimming removed 6 bases from V and 4 bases from J; junction bases left unmatched: 5. The CDR3 region is CASIRDRGATEAFF. CDR3 bases: TGTGCCAGCATTCGGGACAGGGGGGCCACTGAAGCTTTCTTT.

The rearrangement joins TRBV5-6 to TRBJ2-1; 8 positions match TRBD2. Germline CDR1 reads SGHDT; CDR2 reads YYEEEE. With 0 bases clipped from V and 6 bases from J, the junction kept 5 bases outside the gene matches. The CDR3 has 15 residues. This chain's CDR3 is CASSLGLASGNEQFF. CDR3 nucleotides: TGTGCCAGCAGCTTGGGACTAGCGTCGGGCAATGAGCAGTTCTTC.

CDR3 nucleotides: TGTGCCAGCAACCTGGGGAGGGGCAAAGAGACCCAGTACTTC. This codes for CASNLGRGKETQYF. The chain joins TRBV2 to TRBJ2-5; 7 positions match TRBD2. Germline V gives CDR1 SNHLY, CDR2 FYNNEI. J was trimmed by 3 bases and V by 7 bases; bases with no gene match: 8. This CDR3 spans 14 amino acids.

The J gene is TRBJ2-1, the V gene TRBV7-6; TRBD2 is a possible D gene (5 bases). Germline V gives CDR1 SGHVS, CDR2 FNYEAQ. The CDR3 has 13 amino acids. Trimming took 0 bases from V and 10 from J, leaving 10 bases between them. The CDR3 spells CASSLAGSGEQFF. The CDR3 nucleotides read TGTGCCAGCAGCTTAGCAGGGTCGGGGGAGCAGTTCTTC.

This clone has only one observation. The gene calls are TRBV10-3 and TRBJ1-3; maybe TRBD1 (5 bases). V lost 2 bases to trimming and J lost 0 bases, with 14 bases between them. This CDR3 contains 17 residues. The V gene's germline CDR1 is ENHRY and CDR2 SYGVKD. The DNA of the CDR3 is TGTGCCATCAGTGAGGGAATCGGGGGGGGCTCTGGAAACACCATATATTTT. Its protein is CAISEGIGGGSGNTIYF.

The chain uses TRBV6-5 and TRBJ2-6; 7 bases fit TRBD1. Germline assignment: CDR1 MNHEY and CDR2 SVGAGI. There are 15 residues in the CDR3. The V gene end was trimmed by 5 bases and the J gene end by 0 bases; junction bases not matched to a gene: 1. The CDR3 sequence is CASSRDSSGANVLTF. The DNA for the CDR3 is TGTGCCAGCAGTAGGGACAGCTCTGGGGCCAACGTCCTGACTTTC.

The rearrangement links TRBV3-1 (or the pseudogene TRBV3-2) to TRBJ1-2; 9 positions match TRBD1. Germline values: CDR1 LGHDT, CDR2 YNNKEL (reference sequence). The CDR3 extends over 13 amino acids. V lost 10 bases to trimming and J lost 7 bases; unmatched junction nucleotides: 10. CDR3 nucleotides: TGTGCCACCAAGGACAGGGGACGAGGTGGCTACACCTTC. Protein product: CATKDRGRGGYTF.

This clone was seen a few times. The rearrangement links TRBV7-8 to TRBJ1-1, with D unclear. Germline CDR1 and CDR2: SGHVS and FQNEAQ. The CDR3 covers 12 residues. With 10 bases removed from V and 0 bases from J, the gap between germline ends came to 9 bases. This chain's CDR3 is CATNRMNTEAFF. The CDR3 bases are TGTGCCACCAACAGAATGAACACTGAAGCTTTCTTT.

J is TRBJ2-2 and V is TRBV6-5; D perhaps matches TRBD1 (5 bases). The CDR3 sequence is 14 residues long. In germline, CDR1 is MNHEY, CDR2 SVGAGI. V dropped 5 bases and J dropped 4 bases, with 11 bases sitting between them. CDR3 coding DNA: TGTGCCAGCAGTAAACAGGTGTCCACCGGGGAGCTGTTTTTT. It translates to CASSKQVSTGELFF.

The V and J genes are TRBV7-8 and TRBJ2-7; D uncertain. The CDR3 length is 12 residues. V lost 5 bases and J lost 6, with 11 bases in between. Germline CDR1 reads SGHVS; CDR2 reads FQNEAQ. The CDR3: CASSVSLREQYF. Written as DNA, the CDR3 is TGTGCCAGCAGCGTATCCCTGCGCGAGCAGTACTTC.

This clone showed up just a few times. This rearrangement joins TRBV28 to TRBJ1-5; 7 bases fit TRBD1. V shed 6 bases and J 11 bases; nucleotides not matched to a gene: 13. Germline V gene sequence: CDR1 MDHEN, CDR2 SYDVKM. The CDR3 sequence is 14 residues long. The CDR3 bases are TGTGCCAGCAGACTCCGACAGGGTGCAGTGACCCAGCATTTT. It codes for CASRLRQGAVTQHF.

The rearrangement links TRBV21-1 to TRBJ1-5; the listed D gene, TRBD1, was not tested against the DNA. TRBV21-1 is assigned pseudogene status. The CDR3 is 18 amino acids. In DNA, the CDR3 is TGTGCCAGCAGCAAAAGAAAGGGTACAGGAGTTAGCAATCAGCCCCAGCATTTT. Encoded protein: CASSKRKGTGVSNQPQHF.

V is TRBV7-9 and J is TRBJ1-2; no clear D. Germline V gene data show CDR1 as SEHNR and CDR2 as FQNEAQ (reference sequence). Between the trimmed V and J ends, which lost 0 bases and 8 bases, there was a span of 16 bases. The CDR3 totals 15 residues. This CDR3 reads CASSLASDGRFGYTF. The CDR3 DNA sequence: TGTGCCAGCAGCTTAGCAAGCGACGGGAGGTTCGGCTACACCTTC.

This clone was recorded only once. V and J are TRBV5-5 and TRBJ1-2; D perhaps matches TRBD1 (6 bases). Germline loops: CDR1 SGHKS, CDR2 YYEKEE (reference sequence). The CDR3 runs to 14 residues. V lost 2 bases, J lost 4 bases, and 12 bases lay in between. The CDR3 loop reads CASSLLQGPYGYTF. CDR3 DNA: TGTGCCAGCAGCTTACTACAGGGACCCTATGGCTACACCTTC.

CDR3 DNA: TGTGCCAGCAGTCCATTTCGGGACAGGGGTGACATTCAGTACTTC. Encoded protein: CASSPFRDRGDIQYF. The chain joins TRBV28 to TRBJ2-4; TRBD1 matches at 10 bases. Germline V CDR1 and CDR2: MDHEN, SYDVKM. This CDR3 region has 15 residues. The ends lost 5 bases at V and 8 bases at J; junction bases unmatched: 9.

J is TRBJ1-5 and V is TRBV6-6; weak D call: TRBD1 (5 bases). V gave up 2 bases and J gave up 6 bases, with 17 bases separating them. Germline V gene sequence: CDR1 MNHNY, CDR2 SVGAGI (reference sequence). The CDR3 has 16 residues. This chain's CDR3 is CASSYPGTPTPQPQHF. DNA of the CDR3: TGTGCCAGCAGTTACCCCGGGACTCCGACACCTCAGCCCCAGCATTTT.

The chain recombines TRBV6-5 with TRBJ1-2; D call uncertain. Germline CDR1 and CDR2: MNHEY and SVGAGI. CDR3 size: 13 residues. Deletions cut 5 bases from V and 0 bases from J, with 7 bases between. The CDR3 protein is CASSPGTNYGYTF. CDR3 in DNA: TGTGCCAGCAGTCCAGGCACTAACTATGGCTACACCTTC.

The J gene is TRBJ1-2, the V gene TRBV28; TRBD1 might be the D (6 bases). Germline loops: CDR1 MDHEN, CDR2 SYDVKM. The CDR3 length is 12 residues. The ends were cut back, 2 bases at V and 7 bases at J, with 8 bases in the middle. The CDR3 sequence is CASSLQGFGYTF. In DNA form, the CDR3 reads TGTGCCAGCAGTTTACAGGGGTTTGGCTACACCTTC.

In its sample, this clone ranks as medium-sized (0.01 to 0.1%). The rearrangement uses TRBV19 and TRBJ1-6; D not certain. Trimming shortened V by 7 bases and J by 7 bases, and 14 bases separated the two germline ends. The CDR3 sequence is 14 residues long. Germline CDR1 LNHDA, CDR2 SQIVND (reference sequence). Here the CDR3 reads CASNGRKGNSPLHF. As DNA, the CDR3 is TGTGCCAGTAACGGCAGGAAAGGAAATTCACCCCTCCACTTT.